The 27 T cell receptor beta chains given below trace back to one sample, sequenced in a study of shared clonotypes between healthy human individuals. Some clones are missing from TCRdb's copy, which holds only in-frame ones; the method was immunoSEQ multiplex PCR. The sample lists around 1,000,000 clones; around 77% were seen once. The sample was memory CD4+ T cells from PBMCs. Subset described: CD45RA-negative fraction. The receptors originated from a man aged 18 to 30 in good health. Some clones in this sample may be carry-over from other donors' samples.

V is TRBV5-6 and J is TRBJ2-7; D remains ambiguous. CDR3 length equals 15 residues. The V end was cut by 4 bases, the J end by 2 bases, with 16 bases between. The germline CDR1 and CDR2 sequences are SGHDT and YYEEEE. For the CDR3, the DNA is TGTGCCAGCAGCCCTCGGAGAGGCCGCACCTACGAGCAGTACTTC. It specifies CASSPRRGRTYEQYF.

The chain is built from TRBV5-5 and TRBJ1-1; D ambiguous. CDR3 size: 15 residues. Trimming removed 1 base at V and 0 bases at J, with 10 bases between. Germline V gene lookup returns CDR1 SGHKS and CDR2 YYEKEE (reference sequence). The CDR3 reads CASSLTHSMNTEAFF. For the CDR3, the DNA is TGTGCCAGCAGCTTGACACACTCCATGAACACTGAAGCTTTCTTT.

Details on this clone: The identical CDR3 is also encoded by other nucleotide sequences in the sample. The gene calls are TRBV7-2 and TRBJ2-1, with D perhaps being TRBD1 or TRBD2 (5 bases each). The ends were cut back, 2 bases at V and 1 base at J, with 12 bases in the middle. Per the germline V gene, CDR1 is SGHTA and CDR2 is FQGNSA. The CDR3 has 16 amino acids. The CDR3 loop is CASSLRGRGSYNEQFF. The CDR3 region has the DNA TGTGCCAGCAGCTTACGGGGCCGTGGGTCCTACAATGAGCAGTTCTTC.

This clone was detected ten times or more. The genes are TRBV27 and TRBJ2-7; D perhaps matches TRBD2 (6 bases). Germline CDR1 reads MNHEY; CDR2 reads SMNVEV (reference sequence). There are 18 residues in the CDR3. The germline V and J ends were trimmed by 3 bases and 2 bases, with 23 bases remaining between them. The DNA of the CDR3 is TGTGCCAGCAGTTTTATGGGGGACCCCGGGGGTTCCCCCTACGAGCAGTACTTC. It yields the protein CASSFMGDPGGSPYEQYF.

This clone occurred a few times. The chain recombines TRBV15 with TRBJ2-7; TRBD1 is a possible D gene (6 bases). The germline V gene has CDR1 LNHNV and CDR2 YYDKDF (reference sequence). The CDR3 is 14 amino acids. The V gene lost 2 bases and the J gene lost 3 bases, with 11 bases spanning the gap. The CDR3 sequence: CATSRTGLDYEQYF. The CDR3 DNA is TGTGCCACCAGCAGAACAGGGCTCGACTACGAGCAGTACTTC.

This sequence joins TRBV6-5 and TRBJ1-2; 7 bases align to TRBD1. V trimming: 6 bases; J trimming: 4 bases; junction bases outside the gene matches: 5. Germline values: CDR1 MNHEY, CDR2 SVGAGI. The length of the CDR3 is 13 residues. The CDR3 region is CASRPGQAYGYTF. The CDR3 DNA sequence: TGTGCCAGCAGGCCCGGACAGGCCTATGGCTACACCTTC.

The chain recombines TRBV4-3 with TRBJ2-6; D not resolved. V gave up 4 bases and J gave up 0 bases, with 10 bases separating them. Germline-derived CDR1 and CDR2 are LGHNA and YSLEER. The CDR3 spans 16 residues. CDR3 sequence (DNA): TGCGCCAGCAGCCCCCGGGCCGACTCTGGGGCCAACGTCCTGACTTTC. Encoded protein: CASSPRADSGANVLTF.

The chain employs TRBV14 and TRBJ1-1; D is uncertain. V lost 3 bases, J lost 0 bases, and 8 bases lay in between. There are 14 residues in the CDR3. Germline loops: CDR1 SGHDN, CDR2 FVKESK. The CDR3 region is CASSQRRMNTEAFF. The CDR3 DNA is TGTGCCAGCAGCCAGAGGAGGATGAACACTGAAGCTTTCTTT.

The chain has TRBV19 and TRBJ1-2; the D is unclear. Trimming took 5 bases from V and 4 from J, leaving 11 bases between them. The CDR3 is made up of 13 amino acids. CDR1 and CDR2 from the germline V gene are LNHDA and SQIVND (reference sequence). CDR3 in amino acids: CASSFSGGYGYTF. The CDR3 region has the DNA TGTGCCAGTAGTTTCAGCGGCGGCTATGGCTACACCTTC.

The chain couples TRBV4-1 to TRBJ2-1; 12 nucleotides agree with TRBD2. Per germline, CDR1 MGHRA and CDR2 YSYEKL. The CDR3 sequence is 17 residues long. J lost 8 bases, V lost 2 bases, and 10 bases had no gene match. The CDR3 DNA sequence: TGCGCCAGCAGCCAATCCCCTGGACTAGCGGGAAAGGATGAGCAGTTCTTC. It specifies CASSQSPGLAGKDEQFF.

The chain combines TRBV27 with TRBJ1-1, with D possibly being TRBD1 (5 bases). Germline V CDR1 and CDR2: MNHEY, SMNVEV (reference sequence). The CDR3 extends over 15 amino acids. Trimming shortened V by 3 bases and J by 0 bases, and 11 bases separated the two germline ends. The DNA for the CDR3 is TGTGCCAGCAGTTTCTACGACAGACTGAACACTGAAGCTTTCTTT. Translated, it gives CASSFYDRLNTEAFF.

This clone was found once. Mismatch with germline at one junction end may stem from a read error. This sequence joins TRBV6-4 and TRBJ2-1; 10 bases fit TRBD2. The CDR3 totals 20 residues. Germline assignment: CDR1 MRHNA and CDR2 SNTAGT. DNA for the CDR3: TGTGCCAGCAGCCCAAGGGGGGCTAGCGGGAGTTTTAGCTCCTACAATGAGCGGTTCTTC. Amino acids: CASSPRGASGSFSSYNERFF.

This clone showed up just once. For the CDR3, the DNA is TGTGCCAGCAGGAAGTACGCGACGGGAAACACTGAAGCTTTCTTT. This sequence encodes CASRKYATGNTEAFF. V and J are TRBV7-8 and TRBJ1-1, with unresolved D. Germline values: CDR1 SGHVS, CDR2 FQNEAQ. The CDR3 extends over 15 amino acids. V lost 6 bases, J lost 2 bases, and 16 bases lay in between.

To note about this clone: This sample also contains other DNA sequences that code for the same CDR3. V usage is TRBV5-4 and J usage is TRBJ1-1, with D perhaps matching TRBD1 (5 bases). This CDR3 has 14 residues. V gave up 0 bases and J gave up 1 base, with 7 bases separating them. Germline V gene data show CDR1 as SGHNT and CDR2 as YYREEE (reference sequence). The DNA of the CDR3 is TGTGCCAGCAGCTTGGGACAGCAGAACACTGAAGCTTTCTTT. Its protein is CASSLGQQNTEAFF.

The genes are TRBV7-2 and TRBJ1-1; a weak D match, TRBD1 (6 bases). This CDR3 is built from 15 residues. Germline CDR1 is SGHTA and CDR2 is FQGNSA. The germline V and J ends were trimmed by 4 bases and 1 base, with 13 bases remaining between them. The CDR3 coding sequence is TGTGCCAGCAGCTCTCAGGGGATGGAGAACACTGAAGCTTTCTTT. This gives the protein CASSSQGMENTEAFF. Using reference TRBV7-2 and TRBJ1-1 for the parts outside the CDR3, the full variable domain is GAGVSQSPSNKVTEKGKDVELRCDPISGHTALYWYRQSLGQGLEFLIYFQGNSAPDKSGLPSDRFSAERTGGSVSTLTIQRTQQEDSAVYLCASSSQGMENTEAFFGQGTRLTVV.

The genes are TRBV5-6 and TRBJ2-7; D remains ambiguous. This CDR3 has 14 amino acids. Trimming removed 9 bases from V and 3 bases from J, with 19 bases in between. Germline V CDR1 and CDR2: SGHDT, YYEEEE. In nucleotides, the CDR3 is TGTGCCACAGCTTGGCGTTTTTCTGACTACGAGCAGTACTTC. Amino acids: CATAWRFSDYEQYF.

CDR3 protein: CASSASHANTGELFF. CDR3 bases: TGTGCCAGCAGCGCTAGTCACGCGAACACCGGGGAGCTGTTTTTT. The chain joins TRBV9 to TRBJ2-2, with D unclear. There are 15 residues in the CDR3. Germline CDR1 is SGDLS and CDR2 is YYNGEE. V was shortened by 3 bases and J by 0 bases, with 9 bases between the two germline ends.

The V call is TRBV28, the J call TRBJ2-3, with D possibly matching TRBD1 (8 bases). Germline CDR1 is MDHEN and CDR2 is SYDVKM. Trimming removed 4 bases at V and 6 bases at J, with 17 bases between. The CDR3 spans 15 residues. The CDR3 sequence: CASSSQQGGEDTQYF. The CDR3 nucleotides read TGTGCCAGCAGTTCCCAACAGGGGGGGGAGGATACGCAGTATTTT.

This clone was observed at least ten times. V and J are TRBV28 and TRBJ2-7, with 7 bases identical to TRBD1. Trimming at V came to 5 bases and at J to 6 bases, leaving 16 bases not matched to a gene. The CDR3 totals 16 residues. Germline CDR1 is MDHEN and CDR2 is SYDVKM. The CDR3 sequence is CASSITGQPNWGEQYF. CDR3 coding DNA: TGTGCCAGCAGTATAACGGGACAGCCAAATTGGGGCGAGCAGTACTTC.

The V and J genes are TRBV4-2 and TRBJ2-5, with 13 nucleotides matching TRBD2. The ends lost 4 bases at V and 5 bases at J; junction bases unmatched: 10. The germline V gene has CDR1 LGHNA and CDR2 YNFKEQ. This CDR3 comprises 17 residues. CDR3 protein: CASSPRTSGSPGETQYF. CDR3 in DNA: TGTGCCAGCAGCCCAAGGACTAGCGGGAGCCCAGGGGAGACCCAGTACTTC.

V is TRBV19 and J is TRBJ1-5, with 7 bases identical to TRBD1. The CDR3 contains 12 residues. Per germline, CDR1 LNHDA and CDR2 SQIVND (reference sequence). Germline trimming cut 11 bases from V and 6 bases from J; bases unmatched to any gene: 7. Written as DNA, the CDR3 is TGTGCCGTACAGGGGTCAGGTCAGCCCCAGCATTTT. Its protein product is CAVQGSGQPQHF.

Worth noting for this clone: It may be a read error: a sequence one base away is much more abundant. Other DNA sequences from this sample encode an identical CDR3 as well. The J gene is TRBJ2-3, the V gene TRBV11-3; D not resolved. Germline loops: CDR1 SGHNT, CDR2 YENEEA. CDR3 size: 14 residues. V was cut by 0 bases and J by 2 bases, with 6 bases left in between. The CDR3 bases are TGTGCCAGCAGCTTAGATGGGAACACAGATACGCAGTATTTT. It is translated as CASSLDGNTDTQYF.

J is TRBJ2-5 and V is TRBV11-1, with TRBD1 identical over 9 bases. The CDR3 has 15 residues. The germline CDR1 and CDR2 sequences are SGHAT and FQDESV (reference sequence). With V trimmed by 7 bases and J by 1 base, 7 bases remained unmatched. CDR3 residues: CASTWDREFQETQYF. The CDR3 nucleotides read TGTGCCAGCACCTGGGACAGGGAATTCCAAGAGACCCAGTACTTC.

The V and J genes are TRBV28 and TRBJ1-5, with D hard to call. The V gene's germline CDR1 is MDHEN and CDR2 SYDVKM. The V gene lost 5 bases and the J gene lost 4 bases, with 15 bases spanning the gap. The CDR3 consists of 15 residues. The CDR3 bases are TGTGCCAGCAGTCGTGACCTACACGGGAATCAGCCCCAGCATTTT. Protein: CASSRDLHGNQPQHF.

This clone came up once. The chain uses TRBV19 and TRBJ1-5, with 12 positions matching TRBD1. The germline V gene has CDR1 LNHDA and CDR2 SQIVND (reference sequence). The CDR3 is 18 residues long. J lost 5 bases, V lost 5 bases, and 13 bases had no gene match. CDR3 sequence reads: CASSSPGQGAGRYQPQHF. The CDR3 DNA follows: TGTGCCAGTAGTTCTCCGGGACAGGGGGCGGGGAGGTATCAGCCCCAGCATTTT.

The chain combines TRBV5-1 with TRBJ1-2; D is perhaps TRBD1 (5 bases). Germline-derived CDR1 and CDR2 are SGHRS and YFSETQ. This CDR3 contains 12 residues. V gave up 4 bases and J gave up 8 bases, with 12 bases separating them. CDR3 DNA sequence: TGCGCCAGCAGCCCTACGGGGGACGGCTACACCTTC. It is translated as CASSPTGDGYTF.

This clone was detected ten times or more. The rearrangement joins TRBV30 to TRBJ2-5; D perhaps matches TRBD2 (5 bases). This CDR3 comprises 13 residues. Germline CDR1 GTSNPN, CDR2 SVGIG (reference sequence). V was trimmed by 0 bases and J by 5 bases, leaving 10 bases between them. The CDR3 loop reads CAWSVPGFETQYF. DNA for the CDR3: TGTGCCTGGAGTGTACCGGGGTTTGAGACCCAGTACTTC.